This T cell receptor beta chain appears in the sequencing data of a study of technical replicates of blood from several donors. The CDR3 spans 14 residues. The germline CDR1 and CDR2 sequences are MDHEN and SYDVKM. V lost 6 bases and J 2 bases, leaving 14 bases between the germline ends. Produced via immunoSEQ multiplex PCR; TCRdb's table is partial and in-frame only. Seen here are 80,000 to 90,000 clones, approximately 94% observed once, and the top ten hold around 0.25%. This rearrangement joins TRBV28 to TRBJ2-7; perhaps TRBD1 as D (6 bases). Material: T cells isolated from PBMCs. This receptor was obtained from a human donor in good health. CDR3 nucleotides: TGTGCCAGCAGCTTCAGGGGTCCTACCTACGAGCAGTACTTC. Protein: CASSFRGPTYEQYF.